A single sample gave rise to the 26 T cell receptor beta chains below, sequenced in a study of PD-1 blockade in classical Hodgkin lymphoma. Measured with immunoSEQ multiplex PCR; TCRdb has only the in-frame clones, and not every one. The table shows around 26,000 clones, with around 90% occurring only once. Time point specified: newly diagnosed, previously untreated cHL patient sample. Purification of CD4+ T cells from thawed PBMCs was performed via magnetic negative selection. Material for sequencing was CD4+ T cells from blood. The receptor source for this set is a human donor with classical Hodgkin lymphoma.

CDR3 amino acids: CASSTRMNTEAFF. The CDR3 nucleotides read TGTGCCAGCAGCACTCGGATGAACACTGAAGCTTTCTTT. The chain carries TRBV11-2 and TRBJ1-1; D is ambiguous. Trimming cost V 5 bases and J 0 bases, with 7 bases left between them. Per germline, CDR1 SGHAT and CDR2 FQNNGV. This CDR3 spans 13 amino acids.

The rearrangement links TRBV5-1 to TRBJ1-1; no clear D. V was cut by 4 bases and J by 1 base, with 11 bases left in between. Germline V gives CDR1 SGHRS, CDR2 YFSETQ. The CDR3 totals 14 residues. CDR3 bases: TGCGCCAGCAGCCCAGGACGGGCGAACACTGAAGCTTTCTTT. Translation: CASSPGRANTEAFF. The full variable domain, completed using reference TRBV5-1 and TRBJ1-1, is KAGVTQTPRYLIKTRGQQVTLSCSPISGHRSVSWYQQTPGQGLQFLFEYFSETQRNKGNFPGRFSGRQFSNSRSEMNVSTLELGDSALYLCASSPGRANTEAFFGQGTRLTVV.

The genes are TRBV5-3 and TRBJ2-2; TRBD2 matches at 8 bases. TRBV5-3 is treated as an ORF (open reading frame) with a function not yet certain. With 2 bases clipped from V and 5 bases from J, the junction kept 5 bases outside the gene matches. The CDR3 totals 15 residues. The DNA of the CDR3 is TGTGCCAGAAGCTTCGGGGCTAGCGGGACCGGGGAGCTGTTTTTT. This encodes CARSFGASGTGELFF.

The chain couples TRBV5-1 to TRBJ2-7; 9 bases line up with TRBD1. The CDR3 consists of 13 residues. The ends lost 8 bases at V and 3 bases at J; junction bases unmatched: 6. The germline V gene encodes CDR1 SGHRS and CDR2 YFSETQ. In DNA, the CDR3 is TGCGCCAGTGGGACAGGGAGGCACTACGAGCAGTACTTC. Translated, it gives CASGTGRHYEQYF. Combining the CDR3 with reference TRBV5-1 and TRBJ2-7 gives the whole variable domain KAGVTQTPRYLIKTRGQQVTLSCSPISGHRSVSWYQQTPGQGLQFLFEYFSETQRNKGNFPGRFSGRQFSNSRSEMNVSTLELGDSALYLCASGTGRHYEQYFGPGTRLTVT.

CDR3 sequence: CASSGLTGTEIYGYTF. Written as DNA, the CDR3 is TGTGCCAGCAGTGGACTAACCGGGACAGAGATTTATGGCTACACCTTC. The V and J genes are TRBV25-1 and TRBJ1-2, with TRBD1 identical over 7 bases. Germline CDR1 MGHDK, CDR2 SYGVNS. This CDR3 is built from 16 residues. Unmatched junction bases numbered 13, after V lost 4 bases and J lost 5 bases.

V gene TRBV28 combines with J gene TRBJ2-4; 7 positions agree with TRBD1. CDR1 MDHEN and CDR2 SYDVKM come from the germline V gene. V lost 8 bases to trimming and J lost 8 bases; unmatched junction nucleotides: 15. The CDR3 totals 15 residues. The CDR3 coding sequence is TGTGCCAGCTCTAACCCGACAGGGATGGGGGACATTCAGTACTTC. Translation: CASSNPTGMGDIQYF.

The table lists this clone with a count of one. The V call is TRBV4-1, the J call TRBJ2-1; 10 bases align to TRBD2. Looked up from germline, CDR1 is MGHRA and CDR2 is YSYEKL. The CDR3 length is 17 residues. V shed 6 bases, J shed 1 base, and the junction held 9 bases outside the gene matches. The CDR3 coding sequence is TGCGCCAGCAGGCACCCGCTAGCGGGGGCGTCCTACAATGAGCAGTTCTTC. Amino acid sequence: CASRHPLAGASYNEQFF.

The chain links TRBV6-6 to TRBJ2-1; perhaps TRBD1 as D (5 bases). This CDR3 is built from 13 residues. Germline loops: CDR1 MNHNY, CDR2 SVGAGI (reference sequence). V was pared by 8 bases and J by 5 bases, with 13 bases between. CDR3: CASGAARNNEQFF. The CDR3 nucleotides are TGTGCCAGCGGGGCCGCTAGGAACAATGAGCAGTTCTTC.

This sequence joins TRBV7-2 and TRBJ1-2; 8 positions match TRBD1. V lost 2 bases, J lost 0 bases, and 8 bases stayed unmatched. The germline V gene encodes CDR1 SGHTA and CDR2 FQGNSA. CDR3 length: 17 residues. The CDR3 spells CASSLPMGTGSNYGYTF. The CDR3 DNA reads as TGTGCCAGCAGCTTACCCATGGGGACAGGATCTAACTATGGCTACACCTTC.

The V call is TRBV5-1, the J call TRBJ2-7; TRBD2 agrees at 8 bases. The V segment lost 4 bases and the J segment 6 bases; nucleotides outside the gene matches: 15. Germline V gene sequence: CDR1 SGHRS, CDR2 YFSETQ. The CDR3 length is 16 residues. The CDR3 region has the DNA TGCGCCAGCAGCGCCCGGGGGGGGCCTCCTCGAGCCGAGCAGTACTTC. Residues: CASSARGGPPRAEQYF.

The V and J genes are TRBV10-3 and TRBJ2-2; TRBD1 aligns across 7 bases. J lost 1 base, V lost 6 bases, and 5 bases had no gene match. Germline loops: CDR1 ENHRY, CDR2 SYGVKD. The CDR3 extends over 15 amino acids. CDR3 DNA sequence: TGTGCCATCAGCCTAGGGGGCTTGAACACCGGGGAGCTGTTTTTT. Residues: CAISLGGLNTGELFF.

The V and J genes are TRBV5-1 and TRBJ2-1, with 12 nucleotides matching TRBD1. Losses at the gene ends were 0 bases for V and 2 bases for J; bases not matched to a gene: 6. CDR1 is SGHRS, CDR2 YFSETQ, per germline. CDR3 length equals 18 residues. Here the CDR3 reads CASSLVRGTGGAYNEQFF. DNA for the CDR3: TGCGCCAGCAGCTTGGTTAGGGGGACAGGGGGCGCCTACAATGAGCAGTTCTTC.

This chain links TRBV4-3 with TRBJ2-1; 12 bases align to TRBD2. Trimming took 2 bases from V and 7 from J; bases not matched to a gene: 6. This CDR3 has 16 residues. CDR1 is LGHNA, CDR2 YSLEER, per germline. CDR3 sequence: CASSQYLAGGLNEQFF. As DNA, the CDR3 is TGCGCCAGCAGCCAATACCTAGCGGGGGGGCTGAATGAGCAGTTCTTC.

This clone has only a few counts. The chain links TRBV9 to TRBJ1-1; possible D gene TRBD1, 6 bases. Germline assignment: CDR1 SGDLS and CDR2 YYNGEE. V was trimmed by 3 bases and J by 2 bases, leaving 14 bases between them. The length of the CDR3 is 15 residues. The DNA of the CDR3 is TGTGCCAGCAGCGCGGGGGCAGGGCTAAACACTGAAGCTTTCTTT. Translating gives CASSAGAGLNTEAFF.

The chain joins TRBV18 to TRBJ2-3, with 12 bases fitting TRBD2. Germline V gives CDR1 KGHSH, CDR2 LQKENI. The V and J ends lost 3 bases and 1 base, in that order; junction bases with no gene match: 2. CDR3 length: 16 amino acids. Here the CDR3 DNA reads TGTGCCAGCTCACCCAGGACTAGCGGGGGCACAGATACGCAGTATTTT. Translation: CASSPRTSGGTDTQYF.

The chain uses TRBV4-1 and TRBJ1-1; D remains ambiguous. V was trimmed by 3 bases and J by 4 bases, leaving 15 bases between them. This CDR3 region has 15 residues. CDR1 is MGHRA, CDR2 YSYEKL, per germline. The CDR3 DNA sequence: TGCGCCAGCAGCCATAAGGAACTCCGGAGCACTGAAGCTTTCTTT. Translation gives CASSHKELRSTEAFF.

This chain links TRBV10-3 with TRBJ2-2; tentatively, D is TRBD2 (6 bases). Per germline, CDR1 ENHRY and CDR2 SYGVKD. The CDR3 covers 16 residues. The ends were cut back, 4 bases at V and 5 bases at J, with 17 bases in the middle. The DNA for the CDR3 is TGTGCCATCAGTGCTGGCGGGAACCGAAGGACCGGGGAGCTGTTTTTT. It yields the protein CAISAGGNRRTGELFF.

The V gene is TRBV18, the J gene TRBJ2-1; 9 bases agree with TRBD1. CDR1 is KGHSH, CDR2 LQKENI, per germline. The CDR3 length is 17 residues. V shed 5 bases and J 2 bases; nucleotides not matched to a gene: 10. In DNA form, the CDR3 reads TGTGCCAGCTCATCGGCAATACAGGGGGCAACCTACAATGAGCAGTTCTTC. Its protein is CASSSAIQGATYNEQFF.

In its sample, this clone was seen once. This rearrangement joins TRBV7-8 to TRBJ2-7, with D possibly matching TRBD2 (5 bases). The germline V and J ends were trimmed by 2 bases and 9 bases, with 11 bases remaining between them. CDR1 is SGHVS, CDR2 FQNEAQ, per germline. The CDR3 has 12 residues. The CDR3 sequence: CASSLPGRGQYF. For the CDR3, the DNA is TGTGCCAGCAGCTTACCCGGTCGGGGGCAGTACTTC.

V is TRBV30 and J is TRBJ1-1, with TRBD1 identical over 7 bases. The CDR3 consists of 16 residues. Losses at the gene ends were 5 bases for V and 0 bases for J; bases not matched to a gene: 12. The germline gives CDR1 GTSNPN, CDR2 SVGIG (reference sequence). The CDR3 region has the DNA TGTGCCTGGTCTTCGGACAGGAACAACATGAACACTGAAGCTTTCTTT. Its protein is CAWSSDRNNMNTEAFF.

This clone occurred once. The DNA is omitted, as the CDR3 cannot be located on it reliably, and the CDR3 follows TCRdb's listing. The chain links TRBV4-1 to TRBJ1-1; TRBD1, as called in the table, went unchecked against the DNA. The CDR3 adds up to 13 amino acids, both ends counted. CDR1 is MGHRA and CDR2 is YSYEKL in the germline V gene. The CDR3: CASSQVGTGSSFF.

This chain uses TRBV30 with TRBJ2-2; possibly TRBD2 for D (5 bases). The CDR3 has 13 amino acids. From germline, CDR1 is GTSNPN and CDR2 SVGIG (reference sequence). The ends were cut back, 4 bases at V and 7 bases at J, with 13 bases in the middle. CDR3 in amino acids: CAWNRVEGGELFF. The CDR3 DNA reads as TGTGCCTGGAATAGGGTAGAGGGCGGGGAGCTGTTTTTT.

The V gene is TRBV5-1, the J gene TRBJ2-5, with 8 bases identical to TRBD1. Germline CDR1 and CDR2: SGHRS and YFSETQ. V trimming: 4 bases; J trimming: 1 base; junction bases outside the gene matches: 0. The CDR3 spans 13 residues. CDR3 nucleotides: TGCGCCAGCAGCACAGGGGGCCAAGAGACCCAGTACTTC. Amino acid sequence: CASSTGGQETQYF.

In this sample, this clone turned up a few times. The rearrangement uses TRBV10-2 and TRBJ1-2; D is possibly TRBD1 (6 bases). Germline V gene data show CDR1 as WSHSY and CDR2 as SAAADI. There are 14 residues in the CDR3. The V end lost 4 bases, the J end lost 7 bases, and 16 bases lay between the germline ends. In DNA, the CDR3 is TGCGCCAGCAGTGGAGGGGGGTCCCACCGTGGCTACACCTTC. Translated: CASSGGGSHRGYTF.

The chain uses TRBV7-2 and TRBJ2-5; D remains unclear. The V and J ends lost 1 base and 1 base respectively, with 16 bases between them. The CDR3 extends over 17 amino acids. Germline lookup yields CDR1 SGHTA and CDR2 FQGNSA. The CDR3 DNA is TGTGCCAGCAGCTTAGTTGGCTCCCCGAGGCCCCAAGAGACCCAGTACTTC. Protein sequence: CASSLVGSPRPQETQYF.

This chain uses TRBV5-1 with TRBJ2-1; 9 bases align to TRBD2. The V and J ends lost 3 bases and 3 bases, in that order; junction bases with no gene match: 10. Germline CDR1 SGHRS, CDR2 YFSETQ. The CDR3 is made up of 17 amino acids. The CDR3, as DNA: TGCGCCAGCAGCTCCGTTTCTAGCGGGGTAATCTACAATGAGCAGTTCTTC. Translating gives CASSSVSSGVIYNEQFF.